This T cell receptor beta chain originates from a study of patients and donors after allogeneic stem cell transplantation (TCRdb year 2020). Worth noting for this clonotype: It has no known antigen specificity. A junction end diverges from the germline sequence, so it may reflect a read error.

The protocol used for the library was RT-PCR. Sequencing was carried out with a NextSeq 550. The public reads were run again by TCRdb, first through fastp at Q25 and then through MiXCR, and only productive beta chains were kept. CDR3 protein duplicates are merged, each entry listing the most common genes and DNA. The table for this sample lists approximately 140,000 distinct CDR3 sequences; over 35% of them were counted only once. The ten largest account for roughly 52% of the sample. The CDR3 goes from the cysteine to the phenylalanine over 14 residues. The entry retains the CDR3 DNA only, 42 bases that are in frame from base 1. The germline V gene (reference sequence) yields PRHDT for CDR1 and FYEKMQ for CDR2.

Recombination connected TRBV13 to TRBJ2-1; the D gene identity is not certain. What was sequenced was blood, either unsorted or a sorted T cell fraction (not recorded which). This TCR was sampled from a human donor who was either an allogeneic HSCT recipient or a stem cell or donor lymphocyte infusion donor (not recorded which). It is not recorded whose cells these are; they may come from a transplant donor. The CDR3 reads as follows: CASSSRPSNNEQFF. In nucleotide form, the sequence is TGTGCCAGCAGCTCCCGACCCTCCAACAATGAGCAGTTCTTC. Extended through the reference TRBV13 and TRBJ2-1 proteins, this CDR3 yields the full variable domain: AAGVIQSPRHLIKEKRETATLKCYPIPRHDTVYWYQQGPGQDPQFLISFYEKMQSDKGSIPDRFSAQQFSDYHSELNMSSLELGDSALYFCASSSRPSNNEQFFGPGTRLTVL.